This T cell receptor beta chain was retrieved from a study of T cell responses to AZD1222 COVID-19 vaccine. On this clone: As yet, its antigen is unknown.

TCRdb's copy holds only in-frame clones and misses some; the assay was immunoSEQ multiplex PCR. The data show around 140,000 clones, about 90% seen once. V dropped 2 bases and J dropped 3 bases, with 7 bases sitting between them. The V gene's germline CDR1 is MDHEN and CDR2 SYDVKM. The CDR3 has 13 amino acids. Study observations and caveats: Clonal diversity was possibly underestimated, and white British individuals and females predominated among donors. Samples come after the peak T cell response, not at day 14. Unmutated variant regions reportedly attract nearly half of all spike-specific TCRs.

The receptor was isolated from an adult who received the AZD1222 COVID-19 vaccine. Here the sequenced sample was peripheral blood, taken 28 days after the second AZD1222 dose. J is TRBJ1-1 and V is TRBV28, with a weak D call TRBD1 (5 bases). CDR3 loop: CASSLGAYTEAFF. DNA for the CDR3: TGTGCCAGCAGTTTAGGGGCGTACACTGAAGCTTTCTTT.